These 6 T cell receptor beta chains came from one sample sequenced in a study of OX40 agonist ivuxolimab in advanced cancers. The data were produced by immunoSEQ multiplex PCR, yet TCRdb's version contains in-frame clones alone and is incomplete. This sample has 75,000 to 100,000 clones, with 85% to 90% found just once. The sequenced sample was CD4+ or CD8+ T cells sorted from blood, obtained in a trial of the OX40 agonist ivuxolimab. The origin of the receptors is an adult with an advanced solid tumor such as melanoma, head and neck, liver or kidney cancer.

The chain carries TRBV4-2 and TRBJ2-1; 13 bases are shared with TRBD2. There are 16 residues in the CDR3. The junction had 8 bases not matched to a gene; V was cut back by 3 bases and J by 9 bases. Germline V lookup: CDR1 LGHNA, CDR2 YNFKEQ. CDR3 DNA: TGTGCCAGCAGCCAGGCCGGGACTAGCGGGATGTTTGAGCAGTTCTTC. Its translation is CASSQAGTSGMFEQFF.

The chain has TRBV27 and TRBJ2-7, with D uncertain. Germline V gene lookup returns CDR1 MNHEY and CDR2 SMNVEV (reference sequence). The CDR3 totals 13 residues. V lost 5 bases to trimming and J lost 1 base, with 9 bases between them. This CDR3 reads CASSRFSSYEQYF. The CDR3 bases are TGTGCCAGCAGTCGTTTTTCTTCCTACGAGCAGTACTTC.

This clone was detected only once. V is TRBV27 and J is TRBJ2-7, with 9 bases identical to TRBD1. V shed 3 bases, J shed 1 base, and the junction held 4 bases outside the gene matches. The CDR3 covers 15 residues. Germline V gene lookup returns CDR1 MNHEY and CDR2 SMNVEV (reference sequence). This chain's CDR3 is CASSFFGTGSYEQYF. Here the CDR3 DNA reads TGTGCCAGCAGTTTCTTCGGGACAGGGTCCTACGAGCAGTACTTC.

The V and J genes are TRBV9 and TRBJ2-7; D perhaps matches TRBD2 (6 bases). The germline V gene has CDR1 SGDLS and CDR2 YYNGEE. V lost 7 bases, J lost 6 bases, and 20 bases lay in between. The CDR3 covers 14 residues. CDR3 in DNA: TGTGCCAGCCTCGTTGGGGGAGGTCAGGGCGAGCAGTACTTC. Amino acid sequence: CASLVGGGQGEQYF. The variable domain in full, completed from reference TRBV9 and TRBJ2-7, reads DSGVTQTPKHLITATGQRVTLRCSPRSGDLSVYWYQQSLDQGLQFLIQYYNGEERAKGNILERFSAQQFPDLHSELNLSSLELGDSALYFCASLVGGGQGEQYFGPGTRLTVT.

This chain uses TRBV4-2 with TRBJ1-1; 9 nucleotides agree with TRBD1. Trimming took 4 bases from V and 6 from J; bases not matched to a gene: 9. Germline V gene lookup returns CDR1 LGHNA and CDR2 YNFKEQ. The CDR3 totals 15 residues. This chain's CDR3 is CASSRPGQGFAEAFF. The DNA of the CDR3 is TGTGCCAGCAGCCGGCCTGGACAGGGGTTCGCTGAAGCTTTCTTT.

V and J are TRBV7-6 and TRBJ2-5; 8 positions agree with TRBD1. Looked up from germline, CDR1 is SGHVS and CDR2 is FNYEAQ. The CDR3 spans 15 residues. Trimming took 0 bases from V and 5 from J; bases not matched to a gene: 5. In DNA form, the CDR3 reads TGTGCCAGCAGCTTAGCGGCAGGGGGCCACGAGACCCAGTACTTC. Amino acids: CASSLAAGGHETQYF.